This entry concerns a single TCR beta chain. This specimen comes from a study of blood T cell repertoires in COVID-19. Across the whole study: The study counted Cohort 3 donors as recovered given two negative PCRs, clearance, or symptom resolution. Sites across the United States, Italy and Spain contributed samples from acute and convalescent COVID-19.

V lost 8 bases and J lost 5, with 18 bases in between. The CDR3 has 15 amino acids. Germline V gives CDR1 MNHEY, CDR2 SVGAGI. Researchers sorted participants into cohorts using their self-reported clinical history. Using immunoSEQ multiplex PCR, the repertoire was profiled, and TCRdb retains in-frame clones only, with some absent. The repertoire holds about 170,000 clones, with 70% to 80% as singletons. The sequencing sample was made of PBMCs or T cells enriched from blood (not recorded which). The V call is TRBV6-5, the J call TRBJ2-2; a weak D match, TRBD2 (5 bases). The sequence derives from a woman in her seventies in a cohort exposed to, infected with or recovered from COVID-19 (not recorded which). The CDR3 DNA reads as TGTGCCAGCGCCTACTCAGGCGGGTATACCGGGGAGCTGTTTTTT. It encodes CASAYSGGYTGELFF.